In its sample, the clone carrying this T cell receptor (beta chain) was seen a few times. Its antigen is currently unknown. Sequence at one end of the junction differs from germline and may be a read error. This sample also contains other DNA sequences that code for the same CDR3. The data derive from a study of beta chain features in type 1 diabetes. Sequencing targeted expressed TCRB transcripts, as all isolated RNA had been reverse transcribed. Method: immunoSEQ multiplex PCR; TCRdb's copy keeps in-frame clones and lacks some. The sample has around 710,000 clones; under 15% are singletons. Overall study results and limits: People with Type 1 diabetes carried modestly yet significantly shorter TCRB CDR3s in all four CD4+ subsets.

CDR3 length equals 13 residues. Germline V lookup: CDR1 LGHNT, CDR2 FRNRAP. Sample: naive CD4+ T cells from blood. This receptor was taken from a man aged 25-45 years with type 1 diabetes. This chain joins TRBV12-5 and TRBJ1-2; D is perhaps TRBD1 (5 bases). CDR3: CASGLVGEYGYTF. In DNA, the CDR3 is TGTGCTAGTGGGTTGGTAGGGGAATATGGCTACACCTTC.